This paragraph covers one TCR beta chain sequence. V trimming: 2 bases; J trimming: 4 bases; junction bases outside the gene matches: 7. Germline V gene data show CDR1 as MNHNS and CDR2 as SASEGT. The CDR3 contains 15 residues. This sample was taken from a study of blood T cell repertoires in COVID-19. For the study at large: Samples taken during acute and convalescent COVID-19 were collected in the United States, Italy and Spain. The analysed material was cDNA or gDNA that came from T cells, B-cell-depleted T cells, or PBMCs.

Study processing details: Estimated nucleated cell counts came from reference gene primer amplification. Sequencing used immunoSEQ multiplex PCR; TCRdb keeps in-frame clones, though not all of them. V and J calls and clone size are those listed in that table; D and trimming were worked out from the DNA. The sample includes tens of thousands of clones, more than 75% of them seen just once. The source material was peripheral blood. V gene TRBV6-1 combines with J gene TRBJ1-1, with 7 bases aligning to TRBD1. The sequence was collected from a human donor with active COVID-19. The donor label of this sample is uncertain. CDR3 sequence reads: CASSEFSQGGTEAFF. As DNA, the CDR3 is TGTGCCAGCAGTGAATTTTCCCAGGGGGGCACTGAAGCTTTCTTT.